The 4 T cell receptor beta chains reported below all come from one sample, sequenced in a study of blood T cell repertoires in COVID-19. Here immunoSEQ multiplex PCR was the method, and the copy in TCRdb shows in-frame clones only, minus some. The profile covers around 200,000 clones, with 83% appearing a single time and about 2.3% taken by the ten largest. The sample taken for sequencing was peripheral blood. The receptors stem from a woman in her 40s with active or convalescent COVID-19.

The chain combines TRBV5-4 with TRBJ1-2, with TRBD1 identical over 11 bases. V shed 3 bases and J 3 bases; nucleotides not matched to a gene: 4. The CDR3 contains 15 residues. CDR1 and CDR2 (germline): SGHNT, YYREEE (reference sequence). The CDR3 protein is CASSWGTGGDYGYTF. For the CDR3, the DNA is TGTGCCAGCAGCTGGGGGACAGGGGGGGACTATGGCTACACCTTC. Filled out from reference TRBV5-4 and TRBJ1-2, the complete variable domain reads ETGVTQSPTHLIKTRGQQVTLRCSSQSGHNTVSWYQQALGQGPQFIFQYYREEENGRGNFPPRFSGLQFPNYSSELNVNALELDDSALYLCASSWGTGGDYGYTFGSGTRLTVV.

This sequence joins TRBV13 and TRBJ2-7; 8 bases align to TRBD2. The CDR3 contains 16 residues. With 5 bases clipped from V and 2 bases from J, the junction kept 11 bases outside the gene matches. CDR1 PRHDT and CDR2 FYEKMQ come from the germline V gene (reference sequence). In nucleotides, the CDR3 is TGTGCCAGCAGCCCCGGACTAGCTGATGGCCCCTACGAGCAGTACTTC. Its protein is CASSPGLADGPYEQYF.

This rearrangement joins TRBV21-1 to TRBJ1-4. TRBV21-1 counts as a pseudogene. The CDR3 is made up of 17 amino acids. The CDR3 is CASSKARFRNPGEKLFF. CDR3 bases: TGTGCCAGCAGCAAAGCGCGCTTTCGGAATCCGGGGGAAAAACTGTTTTTT.

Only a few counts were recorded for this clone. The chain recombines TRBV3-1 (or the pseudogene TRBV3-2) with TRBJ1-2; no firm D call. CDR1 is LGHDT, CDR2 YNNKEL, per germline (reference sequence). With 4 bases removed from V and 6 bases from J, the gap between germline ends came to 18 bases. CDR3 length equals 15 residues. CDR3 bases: TGTGCCAGCAGCCCCCCTGGTGGAGGTTGGCATGGCTACACCTTC. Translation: CASSPPGGGWHGYTF.